One and the same sample provided the 27 T cell receptor beta chains below, sequenced in a study of STAT3 mutations in large granular lymphocyte leukemia. Generated by immunoSEQ multiplex PCR, the TCRdb table keeps only in-frame clones and is missing some. In the table there are around 9,000 clones, roughly 91% of which are singletons. Their cognate antigens are unknown. Overall study findings and caveats: At least one immunodominant TCR beta clonotype appeared in every T-cell large granular lymphocyte leukemia patient.

Sequenced material: peripheral blood mononuclear cells. The receptors were gathered from an older man with T-cell large granular lymphocyte leukemia. Some clones in this sample may be carry-over from other donors' samples.

V is TRBV30 and J is TRBJ1-4; D gene ambiguous. This CDR3 is 14 amino acids long. CDR1 GTSNPN and CDR2 SVGIG come from the germline V gene (reference sequence). V lost 1 base, J lost 4 bases, and 10 bases lay in between. DNA for the CDR3: TGTGCCTGGAGTGAAGGCAGACTTAATGAAAAACTGTTTTTT. As protein: CAWSEGRLNEKLFF.

The V and J genes are TRBV5-8 and TRBJ1-5, with 12 bases lining up with TRBD1. Germline V gene data show CDR1 as SGHTS and CDR2 as YDEGEE. V gave up 4 bases and J gave up 6 bases; unmatched junction bases: 5. This CDR3 is built from 15 residues. CDR3 loop: CASSLGQGARQPQHF. The CDR3 DNA follows: TGTGCCAGCAGCCTGGGACAGGGGGCCCGTCAGCCCCAGCATTTT.

The chain carries TRBV12-5 and TRBJ2-3; maybe TRBD1 (5 bases). The V end was cut by 5 bases, the J end by 3 bases, with 15 bases between. The CDR3 loop spans 15 amino acids. Germline V gene data show CDR1 as LGHNT and CDR2 as FRNRAP. The CDR3 here is CASGLTPKGTDTQYF. In nucleotides, the CDR3 is TGTGCTAGTGGTCTCACCCCCAAGGGGACAGATACGCAGTATTTT.

This sequence joins TRBV2 and TRBJ1-5, with 7 nucleotides matching TRBD1. The CDR3 runs to 15 residues. After removal of 3 bases from V and 2 bases from J, the junction contained 4 bases not matched to a gene. In germline, CDR1 is SNHLY, CDR2 FYNNEI. CDR3 in amino acids: CASSEEGTGNQPQHF. The CDR3 coding sequence is TGTGCCAGCAGTGAGGAAGGGACAGGCAATCAGCCCCAGCATTTT.

The chain combines TRBV27 with TRBJ1-2, with D maybe TRBD1 (6 bases). The germline V gene has CDR1 MNHEY and CDR2 SMNVEV (reference sequence). This CDR3 has 12 residues. Trimming shortened V by 5 bases and J by 8 bases, and 12 bases separated the two germline ends. The DNA of the CDR3 is TGTGCCAGCAGTCCAACAGGGTTCGGCTACACCTTC. This sequence encodes CASSPTGFGYTF.

The rearrangement uses TRBV10-3 and TRBJ1-1; D not certain. The germline V gene encodes CDR1 ENHRY and CDR2 SYGVKD. The CDR3 consists of 16 residues. V shed 2 bases and J shed 0 bases, with 13 bases lying between them. In nucleotides, the CDR3 is TGTGCCATCAGTGAGCCCCCCCCTGGTCTGAACACTGAAGCTTTCTTT. As protein: CAISEPPPGLNTEAFF.

The gene calls are TRBV5-1 and TRBJ1-1, with D uncertain. V lost 5 bases and J 0 bases, leaving 20 bases between the germline ends. The germline V gene encodes CDR1 SGHRS and CDR2 YFSETQ. The CDR3 is made up of 17 amino acids. The DNA for the CDR3 is TGCGCCAGCAGGGAAGGAGTCACAGTAGGGATGAACACTGAAGCTTTCTTT. It yields the protein CASREGVTVGMNTEAFF.

This rearrangement joins TRBV18 to TRBJ2-5; 7 bases match TRBD2. The CDR3 covers 16 residues. CDR1 is KGHSH, CDR2 LQKENI, per germline. J was trimmed by 5 bases and V by 3 bases; bases with no gene match: 12. The CDR3, as DNA: TGTGCCAGCTCACCCTCGAATAGCGGGCCACGGGAGACCCAGTACTTC. Protein sequence: CASSPSNSGPRETQYF.

The rearrangement links TRBV6-1 to TRBJ1-6; D is perhaps TRBD1 (6 bases). CDR3 size: 14 residues. Germline assignment: CDR1 MNHNS and CDR2 SASEGT. V lost 6 bases and J lost 5, with 11 bases in between. The CDR3 is CASRGTGNNSPLHF. CDR3 coding DNA: TGTGCCAGCAGGGGTACAGGGAATAATTCACCCCTCCACTTT.

V is TRBV6-5 and J is TRBJ1-6; the match to TRBD1 covers 8 bases. V lost 6 bases to trimming and J lost 9 bases; unmatched junction nucleotides: 10. CDR3 size: 15 residues. Germline assignment: CDR1 MNHEY and CDR2 SVGAGI. The CDR3 spells CASSVEGRGRSPLHF. DNA for the CDR3: TGTGCCAGCAGCGTGGAGGGCAGGGGGCGTTCACCCCTCCACTTT.

This clone has only a few counts. V usage is TRBV30 and J usage is TRBJ1-5, with 8 bases that match TRBD1. Trimming at V came to 1 base and at J to 4 bases, leaving 9 bases not matched to a gene. This CDR3 is 16 amino acids long. Germline V gene data show CDR1 as GTSNPN and CDR2 as SVGIG (reference sequence). The CDR3 region is CAWSARQGSGNQPQHF. CDR3 nucleotide sequence: TGTGCCTGGAGTGCCCGACAGGGGTCAGGGAATCAGCCCCAGCATTTT.

The chain couples TRBV7-6 to TRBJ1-1; 9 bases fit TRBD1. V shed 4 bases and J 4 bases; nucleotides not matched to a gene: 4. Germline lookup yields CDR1 SGHVS and CDR2 FNYEAQ. This CDR3 region has 14 residues. The CDR3 bases are TGTGCCAGCAGCTCTCCGGGACAGGGCACTGAAGCTTTCTTT. Protein product: CASSSPGQGTEAFF. Full variable domain (outside the CDR3, taken from reference TRBV7-6 and TRBJ1-1): GAGVSQSPRYKVTKRGQDVALRCDPISGHVSLYWYRQALGQGPEFLTYFNYEAQQDKSGLPNDRFSAERPEGSISTLTIQRTEQRDSAMYRCASSSPGQGTEAFFGQGTRLTVV.

This chain links TRBV29-1 with TRBJ2-3; 8 bases map to TRBD1. Per germline, CDR1 SQVTM and CDR2 ANQGSEA. This CDR3 region has 14 residues. V trimming: 8 bases; J trimming: 4 bases; junction bases outside the gene matches: 11. CDR3 nucleotide sequence: TGCAGCACGCTCGGACAGGGACGGGCAGATACGCAGTATTTT. Protein sequence: CSTLGQGRADTQYF.

The chain carries TRBV5-8 and TRBJ2-5; the D gene could be TRBD1 or TRBD2 (6 bases each). The CDR3 length is 15 residues. The germline V and J ends were trimmed by 2 bases and 5 bases, with 16 bases remaining between them. Germline V CDR1 and CDR2: SGHTS, YDEGEE. CDR3 region: CASSLTGSGAETQYF. DNA of the CDR3: TGTGCCAGCAGCTTAACAGGGTCGGGGGCGGAGACCCAGTACTTC.

V is TRBV13 and J is TRBJ2-7; no clear D. Per the germline V gene, CDR1 is PRHDT and CDR2 is FYEKMQ (reference sequence). Trimming stripped 1 base from V and 6 bases from J, with 16 bases between. This CDR3 has 15 amino acids. The CDR3, as DNA: TGTGCCAGCAGCTTAGTCACCGGTAGGTTCACCGAGCAGTACTTC. Protein: CASSLVTGRFTEQYF.

This chain uses TRBV19 with TRBJ2-3; maybe TRBD2 (5 bases). This CDR3 contains 14 residues. The germline V gene encodes CDR1 LNHDA and CDR2 SQIVND (reference sequence). V shed 7 bases and J shed 5 bases, with 16 bases lying between them. Here the CDR3 reads CASTNGNIEDTQYF. The CDR3 coding sequence is TGTGCCAGTACCAACGGGAATATCGAAGATACGCAGTATTTT.

The chain uses TRBV27 and TRBJ2-1; 10 bases line up with TRBD2. The length of the CDR3 is 15 residues. Germline-derived CDR1 and CDR2 are MNHEY and SMNVEV (reference sequence). V shed 5 bases, J shed 6 bases, and the junction held 7 bases outside the gene matches. The CDR3 sequence is CASSRIAGGPNEQFF. The CDR3 nucleotides read TGTGCCAGCAGTAGGATAGCGGGGGGACCCAATGAGCAGTTCTTC.

The chain has TRBV18 and TRBJ2-2; D assignment may be TRBD1 or TRBD2 (5 bases each). Germline-derived CDR1 and CDR2 are KGHSH and LQKENI. V was clipped by 0 bases and J by 4 bases, with 12 bases between them. CDR3 length equals 16 residues. CDR3 amino acids: CASSPPGPKSTGELFF. CDR3 DNA: TGTGCCAGCTCACCACCGGGACCCAAGAGCACCGGGGAGCTGTTTTTT.

The chain couples TRBV4-2 to TRBJ2-7, with TRBD2 identical over 8 bases. Germline V gene data show CDR1 as LGHNA and CDR2 as YNFKEQ. This CDR3 spans 14 amino acids. Trimming took 0 bases from V and 5 from J; bases not matched to a gene: 3. This chain's CDR3 is CASSQDSGGDEQYF. CDR3 bases: TGTGCCAGCAGCCAAGACAGCGGGGGAGACGAGCAGTACTTC.

This rearrangement joins TRBV5-1 to TRBJ1-4; a weak D match, TRBD1 (5 bases). This CDR3 is built from 14 residues. The V and J ends lost 4 bases and 0 bases respectively, with 7 bases between them. The germline V gene encodes CDR1 SGHRS and CDR2 YFSETQ. The CDR3 sequence is CASSGGATNEKLFF. CDR3 DNA: TGCGCCAGCAGCGGGGGAGCAACTAATGAAAAACTGTTTTTT.

The rearrangement joins TRBV18 to TRBJ2-6; the D gene is possibly TRBD2 (5 bases). The length of the CDR3 is 15 residues. CDR1 and CDR2 (germline): KGHSH, LQKENI. V was pared by 3 bases and J by 1 base, with 7 bases between. CDR3 nucleotide sequence: TGTGCCAGCTCACCGCCGGGATCTGGGGCCAACGTCCTGACTTTC. Translation gives CASSPPGSGANVLTF.

The chain carries TRBV7-8 and TRBJ1-6; 9 nucleotides match TRBD1. CDR1 SGHVS and CDR2 FQNEAQ come from the germline V gene. V was clipped by 1 base and J by 11 bases; unmatched bases: 6. The CDR3 is 15 residues long. CDR3 protein: CASSLDGQGRTPLHF. As DNA, the CDR3 is TGTGCCAGCAGCTTAGACGGACAGGGGAGGACACCCCTCCACTTT.

The chain is built from TRBV6-5 and TRBJ2-7, with TRBD1 matching 7 bases. There are 13 residues in the CDR3. V was clipped by 4 bases and J by 7 bases; unmatched bases: 7. Germline assignment: CDR1 MNHEY and CDR2 SVGAGI. Here the CDR3 DNA reads TGTGCCAGCAGTTTCGACAGGGTGGAAGAGCAGTACTTC. Residues: CASSFDRVEEQYF.

This clone was found a few times. J is TRBJ1-2 and V is TRBV6-6; D remains ambiguous. Trimming removed 8 bases from V and 8 bases from J, with 15 bases in between. The CDR3 covers 12 residues. Germline V CDR1 and CDR2: MNHNY, SVGAGI (reference sequence). The CDR3 sequence: CASQVPPKGYTF. CDR3 nucleotide sequence: TGTGCCAGCCAAGTCCCCCCTAAAGGCTACACCTTC.

V is TRBV7-9 and J is TRBJ2-3, with TRBD1 identical over 7 bases. CDR3 length: 16 residues. V was clipped by 1 base and J by 2 bases; unmatched bases: 6. Germline V lookup: CDR1 SEHNR, CDR2 FQNEAQ (reference sequence). The CDR3 reads CASSLGTGQHTDTQYF. CDR3 nucleotide sequence: TGTGCCAGCAGCTTAGGGACAGGACAACACACAGATACGCAGTATTTT.

The rearrangement uses TRBV10-3 and TRBJ2-5; tentatively, D is TRBD1 or TRBD2 (6 bases each). This CDR3 has 16 amino acids. Trimming left V 3 bases short and J 4 bases short, with 18 bases between. Germline CDR1 and CDR2: ENHRY and SYGVKD. The CDR3 nucleotides read TGTGCCATCAGTGACCCCGGGAGAGGGGGTCGAGAGACCCAGTACTTC. It translates to CAISDPGRGGRETQYF.

In this sample, this clone turned up a few times. This chain uses TRBV28 with TRBJ1-3, with TRBD1 identical over 7 bases. The V gene end was trimmed by 2 bases and the J gene end by 4 bases; junction bases not matched to a gene: 2. The germline V gene encodes CDR1 MDHEN and CDR2 SYDVKM. The CDR3 is 14 residues long. The CDR3 DNA follows: TGTGCCAGCAGTTTAGGGGGACAGGGAAACACCATATATTTT. It yields the protein CASSLGGQGNTIYF.